This T cell receptor beta chain comes out of a study of CD8 T cells in Susac syndrome. General study points: The authors acknowledged that the study's TCR sequencing and HLA analysis involved relatively few individuals.

cDNA came from about 0.51 to 1 ug RNA primed by random hexamers. Coverage of TCR beta CDR3 amplification by immunoSEQ multiplex PCR extended to 54 Vbeta and 13 Jbeta. TCRdb reprocessed the immunoSEQ multiplex PCR reads via MiXCR and lists one record per CDR3 protein. The table lists more than 150,000 distinct CDR3 sequences, 85% to 95% of them singletons. CDR1 is SGHAT, CDR2 FQNNGV, per germline. The CDR3 length is 14 residues. Trimming shortened V by 6 bases and J by 0 bases, and 11 bases separated the two germline ends. About this clonotype itself: No antigen is known for it.

All included Susac syndrome patients satisfied recently defined diagnostic criteria for definite or probable disease. Negative isolation yielded the CD8+ and CD4+ T cells, while FACS enriched the TEMRA cells. The sequenced material came from CD4+ T cells from PBMCs. This chain links TRBV11-2 with TRBJ1-1, with D possibly matching TRBD1 (5 bases). The clonotype was recovered from a human donor with Susac syndrome. The CDR3 protein is CASRGESLNTEAFF. The CDR3 bases are TGTGCCAGCAGGGGGGAGTCATTGAACACTGAAGCTTTCTTT.